The 5 T cell receptor beta chains in this list originate from one sample, sequenced in a study of Ad26.COV2.S vaccination and SARS-CoV-2 variants. Assay: immunoSEQ multiplex PCR; the TCRdb copy retains only in-frame clones and omits some. The sample shows 350,000 to 450,000 clones, 92% of them seen only once. Treatment meaning: 15 to 20 received Ad26.COV2.S at low or high dose, single or two shots; roughly 5 received placebo; per-sample allocation not given. The investigators took samples on day 63 after the first vaccine or placebo injection. Sequencing used peripheral blood, obtained in a trial of Ad26.COV2.S vaccine versus placebo. These receptors were obtained from a person between 18 and 65 years old who received the Ad26.COV2.S COVID-19 vaccine or a placebo.

V usage is TRBV11-2 and J usage is TRBJ2-7; D not resolved. Germline V gene data show CDR1 as SGHAT and CDR2 as FQNNGV. V lost 5 bases and J lost 5, with 13 bases in between. The CDR3 totals 13 residues. The CDR3: CASSPTRFHEQYF. The CDR3 DNA is TGTGCCAGCAGCCCCACCCGGTTCCACGAGCAGTACTTC.

V usage is TRBV3-1 (or the pseudogene TRBV3-2) and J usage is TRBJ2-3; D is unclear. Trimming removed 3 bases at V and 0 bases at J, with 10 bases between. CDR3 length: 15 amino acids. CDR1 LGHDT and CDR2 YNNKEL come from the germline V gene (reference sequence). In DNA, the CDR3 is TGTGCCAGCAGCCATCGACGTAGAAGCACAGATACGCAGTATTTT. Its translation is CASSHRRRSTDTQYF.

V gene TRBV6-5 combines with J gene TRBJ1-5, with D possibly matching TRBD1 (6 bases). Germline V CDR1 and CDR2: MNHEY, SVGAGI. The ends were cut back, 7 bases at V and 2 bases at J, with 9 bases in the middle. CDR3 length: 13 amino acids. In nucleotides, the CDR3 is TGTGCCAGCACCTCAGGGGGCAATCAGCCCCAGCATTTT. This encodes CASTSGGNQPQHF.

This clone was observed a single time. The rearrangement joins TRBV4-3 to TRBJ1-2; D unresolved. Trimming removed 0 bases at V and 2 bases at J, with 10 bases between. There are 15 residues in the CDR3. Germline CDR1 and CDR2: LGHNA and YSLEER. Here the CDR3 reads CASSQDLEANYGYTF. The CDR3 DNA reads TGCGCCAGCAGCCAAGATCTGGAGGCGAACTATGGCTACACCTTC.

V is TRBV4-1 and J is TRBJ1-1; 8 nucleotides line up with TRBD1. Germline assignment: CDR1 MGHRA and CDR2 YSYEKL. V lost 1 base to trimming and J lost 6 bases; unmatched junction nucleotides: 4. The CDR3 is 14 amino acids. The CDR3 nucleotides are TGCGCCAGCAGCCAAGGTACAGGGGGGCCTGAAGCTTTCTTT. Its translation is CASSQGTGGPEAFF.